These 32 T cell receptor beta chains share one sample of origin, sequenced in a study of blood T cell repertoires in COVID-19. Data came from immunoSEQ multiplex PCR; TCRdb stores just in-frame clones and leaves some out. The data contain about 300,000 clones, around nine tenths of them singletons. The sample was PBMCs or T cells enriched from blood (not recorded which). The receptors shown here come from a woman younger than 45 who had recovered from COVID-19.

The chain uses TRBV2 and TRBJ1-2, with D possibly being TRBD1 (6 bases). There are 14 residues in the CDR3. Germline V gene lookup returns CDR1 SNHLY and CDR2 FYNNEI. Trimming stripped 6 bases from V and 3 bases from J, with 14 bases between. The CDR3 coding sequence is TGTGCCAGCAGCCTCGCCCAGGGGTACTATGGCTACACCTTC. The encoded protein is CASSLAQGYYGYTF.

This sequence joins TRBV30 and TRBJ1-2, with a possible D match to TRBD1 (5 bases). Per the germline V gene, CDR1 is GTSNPN and CDR2 is SVGIG (reference sequence). The CDR3 runs to 13 residues. V shed 3 bases and J shed 0 bases, with 8 bases lying between them. The CDR3 sequence is CAWSTGPNYGYTF. The CDR3, as DNA: TGTGCCTGGAGCACAGGTCCTAACTATGGCTACACCTTC.

The chain has TRBV30 and TRBJ1-4, with TRBD1 matching over 8 bases. CDR3 length: 15 amino acids. Germline CDR1 is GTSNPN and CDR2 is SVGIG (reference sequence). J was trimmed by 8 bases and V by 2 bases; bases with no gene match: 10. This chain's CDR3 is CAWSQGAGSREKLFF. CDR3 sequence (DNA): TGTGCCTGGAGTCAGGGGGCAGGGTCGAGGGAAAAACTGTTTTTT.

V usage is TRBV29-1 and J usage is TRBJ2-2, with 7 bases identical to TRBD2. The CDR3 runs 14 residues. Germline values: CDR1 SQVTM, CDR2 ANQGSEA. V shed 5 bases and J 4 bases; nucleotides not matched to a gene: 7. CDR3 residues: CSVRAGVSTGELFF. In nucleotides, the CDR3 is TGCAGCGTTAGGGCGGGGGTCAGCACCGGGGAGCTGTTTTTT.

This CDR3 is CASSRTGWEYEQYF. For the CDR3, the DNA is TGTGCCAGCAGTCGGACAGGGTGGGAGTACGAGCAGTACTTC. The genes are TRBV6-5 and TRBJ2-7, with 8 bases aligning to TRBD1. CDR3 size: 14 residues. Trimming cost V 5 bases and J 4 bases; bases outside gene matches: 7. Germline-derived CDR1 and CDR2 are MNHEY and SVGAGI.

This clone came up once. The V call is TRBV3-1 (or the pseudogene TRBV3-2), the J call TRBJ2-7, with a weak D call TRBD1 (6 bases). Germline loops: CDR1 LGHDT, CDR2 YNNKEL (reference sequence). The CDR3 totals 13 residues. V shed 2 bases and J shed 2 bases, with 7 bases lying between them. The CDR3 DNA reads TGTGCCAGCAGCCAAAGACAGGCCTACGAGCAGTACTTC. Translation gives CASSQRQAYEQYF.

CDR3 loop: CSVDETGAGYGYTF. The DNA of the CDR3 is TGCAGCGTTGACGAGACAGGGGCGGGCTATGGCTACACCTTC. The chain links TRBV29-1 to TRBJ1-2; 8 bases fit TRBD1. Germline lookup yields CDR1 SQVTM and CDR2 ANQGSEA. This CDR3 has 14 amino acids. V shed 3 bases and J 4 bases; nucleotides not matched to a gene: 7.

The gene calls are TRBV19 and TRBJ2-7; D might be TRBD1 (5 bases). There are 14 residues in the CDR3. V dropped 2 bases and J dropped 9 bases, with 17 bases sitting between them. Germline V CDR1 and CDR2: LNHDA, SQIVND (reference sequence). In DNA, the CDR3 is TGTGCCAGTAGTATATCGGGCAGACAGTGGGGGCAGTACTTC. This translates into CASSISGRQWGQYF.

This rearrangement joins TRBV19 to TRBJ1-5; the D gene is possibly TRBD1 (6 bases). The CDR3 contains 16 residues. Trimming cost V 2 bases and J 0 bases, with 11 bases left between them. Germline V gene data show CDR1 as LNHDA and CDR2 as SQIVND (reference sequence). CDR3 in amino acids: CASSINPGHSNQPQHF. CDR3 DNA sequence: TGTGCCAGTAGTATAAACCCGGGACATAGCAATCAGCCCCAGCATTTT. Complete variable domain (other parts from reference TRBV19 and TRBJ1-5): DGGITQSPKYLFRKEGQNVTLSCEQNLNHDAMYWYRQDPGQGLRLIYYSQIVNDFQKGDIAEGYSVSREKKESFPLTVTSAQKNPTAFYLCASSINPGHSNQPQHFGDGTRLSIL.

The chain links TRBV5-6 to TRBJ2-7, with a tentative D call TRBD1 (6 bases). Looked up from germline, CDR1 is SGHDT and CDR2 is YYEEEE. The CDR3 is 13 amino acids. Trimming pared 6 bases from V and 2 bases from J, leaving 12 bases between. CDR3 sequence reads: CASNLYRAYEQYF. The CDR3 DNA is TGTGCCAGCAACCTATACAGGGCCTACGAGCAGTACTTC.

This clone was recorded once. The V gene is TRBV28, the J gene TRBJ1-2; D not certain. The V end was cut by 10 bases, the J end by 2 bases, with 11 bases between. Germline CDR1 is MDHEN and CDR2 is SYDVKM. The CDR3 covers 12 residues. The CDR3 region is CAIVSPNYGYTF. The CDR3 nucleotides read TGTGCCATCGTCTCCCCGAACTATGGCTACACCTTC.

The chain combines TRBV5-1 with TRBJ2-2; 12 bases agree with TRBD2. Trimming at V came to 4 bases and at J to 0 bases, leaving 7 bases not matched to a gene. Germline CDR1 and CDR2: SGHRS and YFSETQ. This CDR3 contains 18 residues. The CDR3 loop is CASSRTSGGTANTGELFF. CDR3 sequence (DNA): TGCGCCAGCAGCCGAACTAGCGGGGGGACTGCGAACACCGGGGAGCTGTTTTTT.

For the CDR3, the DNA is TGTGCCAGCTCACCAGACAGGAGCTCCTATAATTCACCCCTCCACTTT. Translation gives CASSPDRSSYNSPLHF. The chain employs TRBV18 and TRBJ1-6; D is perhaps TRBD1 (6 bases). Germline lookup yields CDR1 KGHSH and CDR2 LQKENI. Trimming took 2 bases from V and 0 from J, leaving 8 bases between them. The CDR3 is 16 amino acids.

The J gene is TRBJ2-7, the V gene TRBV5-1; 8 bases match TRBD1. CDR1 is SGHRS and CDR2 is YFSETQ in the germline V gene. V lost 1 base and J lost 4; bases outside the gene matches: 22. There are 20 residues in the CDR3. This CDR3 is CASSLSSPDRVARGLYEQYF. CDR3 in DNA: TGCGCCAGCAGCTTGTCTTCCCCGGATCGGGTCGCCAGGGGGCTATACGAGCAGTACTTC.

The CDR3 nucleotides read TGTGCCAGCAGCGTAGGGTGGGGGGTTAATGGCTACACCTTC. Translating gives CASSVGWGVNGYTF. The rearrangement joins TRBV9 to TRBJ1-2; tentatively, D is TRBD1 (5 bases). Trimming cost V 0 bases and J 6 bases, with 12 bases left between them. Germline V gene sequence: CDR1 SGDLS, CDR2 YYNGEE. The CDR3 runs 14 residues.

V gene TRBV21-1 combines with J gene TRBJ2-5; the DNA was not used to check the table's D call, TRBD2. TRBV21-1 is recorded as a pseudogene. This CDR3 has 14 residues. CDR3 amino acids: CASSLFSGFETQYF. The CDR3 DNA follows: TGTGCCAGCAGCCTCTTTTCCGGTTTCGAGACCCAGTACTTC.

Notes on this clone: The conserved phenylalanine or tryptophan is not found at the CDR3 terminus, so this likely reflects a read error. It is unclear where the CDR3 begins or ends on the DNA, so no DNA is shown, and the CDR3 is as TCRdb lists it. The chain carries TRBV25-1 and TRBJ2-3; TRBD1, the table's D call, lacks a check against the DNA. The CDR3 has 10 amino acids, counting both end residues. Germline CDR1 MGHDK, CDR2 SYGVNS. This chain's CDR3 is CASNSYRGDL.

The rearrangement uses TRBV3-1 (or the pseudogene TRBV3-2) and TRBJ2-2, with 9 bases matching TRBD2. The V gene's germline CDR1 is LGHDT and CDR2 YNNKEL (reference sequence). The CDR3 has 18 amino acids. Unmatched junction bases numbered 12, after V lost 3 bases and J lost 4 bases. DNA of the CDR3: TGTGCCAGCAGCCAGCAAAGGGCCCTAGCGGGGTTCACCGGGGAGCTGTTTTTT. It encodes CASSQQRALAGFTGELFF.

This chain connects TRBV7-9 to TRBJ2-3; D is possibly TRBD1 (6 bases). Trimming cost V 5 bases and J 0 bases, with 12 bases left between them. The germline gives CDR1 SEHNR, CDR2 FQNEAQ (reference sequence). The CDR3 spans 15 residues. CDR3 DNA sequence: TGTGCCAGCAGCCCCCGAAGGGGGAGCACAGATACGCAGTATTTT. Its translation is CASSPRRGSTDTQYF.

The rearrangement joins TRBV9 to TRBJ2-1; a weak D match, TRBD1 (6 bases). Germline V gene data show CDR1 as SGDLS and CDR2 as YYNGEE. The CDR3 length is 14 residues. Trimming left V 3 bases short and J 8 bases short, with 15 bases between. CDR3 bases: TGTGCCAGCAGCGGAGGGGCAGGGGCGTATGAGCAGTTCTTC. Its protein product is CASSGGAGAYEQFF. The full variable domain, its missing parts supplied by reference TRBV9 and TRBJ2-1, is DSGVTQTPKHLITATGQRVTLRCSPRSGDLSVYWYQQSLDQGLQFLIQYYNGEERAKGNILERFSAQQFPDLHSELNLSSLELGDSALYFCASSGGAGAYEQFFGPGTRLTVL.

In this sample, this clone turned up once. The chain couples TRBV10-3 to TRBJ2-2, with a tentative D call TRBD1 (7 bases). Germline V lookup: CDR1 ENHRY, CDR2 SYGVKD. The CDR3 sequence is 18 residues long. Trimming took off 0 bases at V and 6 bases at J, with 20 bases between the two ends. The CDR3 protein is CAISESGGGVTGPGELFF. The CDR3, as DNA: TGTGCCATCAGTGAGTCGGGGGGCGGGGTGACAGGGCCCGGGGAGCTGTTTTTT.

The chain carries TRBV30 and TRBJ2-1, with 7 bases that match TRBD2. This CDR3 is 12 amino acids long. After removal of 5 bases from V and 7 bases from J, the junction contained 5 bases not matched to a gene. Per germline, CDR1 GTSNPN and CDR2 SVGIG (reference sequence). For the CDR3, the DNA is TGTGCCTGGGTGGGGGGGTTGAATGAGCAGTTCTTC. This sequence encodes CAWVGGLNEQFF.

Here the CDR3 reads CASSPREDSNQPQHF. The CDR3 region has the DNA TGTGCCAGCTCACCGCGAGAAGATAGCAATCAGCCCCAGCATTTT. This sequence joins TRBV18 and TRBJ1-5; D not resolved. CDR3 length: 15 amino acids. The V gene lost 3 bases and the J gene lost 0 bases, with 9 bases spanning the gap. The germline V gene has CDR1 KGHSH and CDR2 LQKENI. Complete variable domain (other parts from reference TRBV18 and TRBJ1-5): NAGVMQNPRHLVRRRGQEARLRCSPMKGHSHVYWYRQLPEEGLKFMVYLQKENIIDESGMPKERFSAEFPKEGPSILRIQQVVRGDSAAYFCASSPREDSNQPQHFGDGTRLSIL.

The rearrangement links TRBV5-5 to TRBJ2-5; TRBD2 matches at 10 bases. Per germline, CDR1 SGHKS and CDR2 YYEKEE (reference sequence). V was clipped by 0 bases and J by 2 bases; unmatched bases: 7. The CDR3 consists of 17 residues. CDR3 amino acids: CASSLVPSGGQQETQYF. DNA for the CDR3: TGTGCCAGCAGCTTGGTTCCTAGCGGGGGACAACAAGAGACCCAGTACTTC.

V usage is TRBV4-2 and J usage is TRBJ2-7; 10 nucleotides match TRBD1. CDR1 LGHNA and CDR2 YNFKEQ come from the germline V gene. The junction had 13 bases not matched to a gene; V was cut back by 0 bases and J by 2 bases. The CDR3 has 19 amino acids. The CDR3 sequence is CASSQDPGAGTGVPYEQYF. The CDR3 nucleotides are TGTGCCAGCAGCCAAGATCCAGGGGCCGGGACAGGGGTTCCCTACGAGCAGTACTTC.

This sequence joins TRBV30 and TRBJ1-2; D uncertain. The V gene's germline CDR1 is GTSNPN and CDR2 SVGIG (reference sequence). The CDR3 sequence is 12 residues long. V lost 5 bases and J 1 base, leaving 8 bases between the germline ends. The CDR3 nucleotides read TGTGCCTGGGACACCCATAACTATGGCTACACCTTC. Its translation: CAWDTHNYGYTF. Variable domain in full (rest from reference TRBV30 and TRBJ1-2): SQTIHQWPATLVQPVGSPLSLECTVEGTSNPNLYWYRQAAGRGLQLLFYSVGIGQISSEVPQNLSASRPQDRQFILSSKKLLLSDSGFYLCAWDTHNYGYTFGSGTRLTVV.

This chain uses TRBV30 with TRBJ1-2, with D maybe TRBD1 (6 bases). This CDR3 spans 15 amino acids. Germline V gene lookup returns CDR1 GTSNPN and CDR2 SVGIG (reference sequence). V was cut by 3 bases and J by 4 bases, with 18 bases left in between. The CDR3 reads CAWSAGTGYSYGYTF. The CDR3 DNA reads as TGTGCCTGGAGCGCAGGCACAGGGTATTCCTATGGCTACACCTTC.

The gene calls are TRBV25-1 and TRBJ2-7, with 10 bases identical to TRBD2. CDR1 and CDR2 (germline): MGHDK, SYGVNS. This CDR3 comprises 16 residues. J lost 0 bases, V lost 5 bases, and 7 bases had no gene match. CDR3 region: CASSPRSGGISYEQYF. DNA of the CDR3: TGTGCCAGCAGTCCCCGTAGCGGGGGGATCTCCTACGAGCAGTACTTC.

The rearrangement links TRBV12-3 or TRBV12-4 to TRBJ2-7; 7 positions match TRBD1. CDR3 length: 12 residues. With 5 bases clipped from V and 4 bases from J, the junction kept 2 bases outside the gene matches. The chain's CDR3 is CASSPTGYEQYF. The DNA for the CDR3 is TGTGCCAGCAGTCCGACAGGGTACGAGCAGTACTTC.

This clone was observed a handful of times. The chain joins TRBV15 to TRBJ1-2; 12 bases are a match to TRBD1. Looked up from germline, CDR1 is LNHNV and CDR2 is YYDKDF (reference sequence). The CDR3 contains 15 residues. V shed 7 bases, J shed 4 bases, and the junction held 7 bases outside the gene matches. The CDR3, as DNA: TGTGCCACCACCCTCCCGGGACAGGGGGCCTATGGCTACACCTTC. Amino acids: CATTLPGQGAYGYTF.

The genes are TRBV4-2 and TRBJ1-1; TRBD1 matches at 9 bases. The ends lost 4 bases at V and 1 base at J; junction bases unmatched: 4. CDR3 length: 15 residues. The germline V gene encodes CDR1 LGHNA and CDR2 YNFKEQ. The CDR3 region is CASSRDRGANTEAFF. DNA of the CDR3: TGTGCCAGCAGCCGCGACAGGGGGGCGAACACTGAAGCTTTCTTT.

As regards this clone: The conserved closing phenylalanine or tryptophan is absent in this CDR3, likely reflecting a read error. The rearrangement uses TRBV12-3 or TRBV12-4 and TRBJ1-1; D is possibly TRBD1 (6 bases). Trimming took off 5 bases at V and 4 bases at J, with 8 bases between the two ends. There are 12 residues in the CDR3. The CDR3 nucleotides are TGTGCCAGCAGTGTAGGGGGCACTGAAGCTTTCCTT. It specifies CASSVGGTEAFL.